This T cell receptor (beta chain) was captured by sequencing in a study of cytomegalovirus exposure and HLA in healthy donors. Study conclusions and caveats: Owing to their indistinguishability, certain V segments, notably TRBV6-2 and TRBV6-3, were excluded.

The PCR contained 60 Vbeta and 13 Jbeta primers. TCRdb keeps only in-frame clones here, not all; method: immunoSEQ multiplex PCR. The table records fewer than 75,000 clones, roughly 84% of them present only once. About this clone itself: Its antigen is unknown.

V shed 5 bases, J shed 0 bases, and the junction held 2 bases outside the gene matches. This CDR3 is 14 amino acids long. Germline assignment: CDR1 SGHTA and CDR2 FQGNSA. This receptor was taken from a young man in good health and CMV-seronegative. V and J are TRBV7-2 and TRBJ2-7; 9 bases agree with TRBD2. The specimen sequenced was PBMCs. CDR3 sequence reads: CASSHSGSSYEQYF. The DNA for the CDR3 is TGTGCCAGCAGCCATAGCGGGAGCTCCTACGAGCAGTACTTC.